These 2 T cell receptor beta chains share one sample of origin, sequenced in a study of blood T cell repertoires in COVID-19. This table comes from immunoSEQ multiplex PCR, and its TCRdb copy is limited to in-frame clones, with some not included. The data hold around 450,000 clones, with roughly 90% observed a single time. The sample comprised peripheral blood. The receptors shown here come from a woman in her twenties or thirties with acute or convalescent COVID-19.

The chain has TRBV13 and TRBJ2-1; 9 bases line up with TRBD1. V shed 3 bases, J shed 10 bases, and the junction held 10 bases outside the gene matches. Looked up from germline, CDR1 is PRHDT and CDR2 is FYEKMQ (reference sequence). This CDR3 contains 15 residues. In DNA form, the CDR3 reads TGTGCCAGCAGCTTTCCGGGACAGGGAGGATTAGAGCAGTTCTTC. Protein sequence: CASSFPGQGGLEQFF.

This clone was counted once. The rearrangement joins TRBV4-1 to TRBJ2-1, with 8 bases fitting TRBD2. In germline, CDR1 is MGHRA, CDR2 YSYEKL. CDR3 length: 16 residues. Trimming at V came to 3 bases and at J to 9 bases, leaving 13 bases not matched to a gene. The CDR3 spells CASSHIQVAGQGEQFF. CDR3 coding DNA: TGCGCCAGCAGCCACATCCAGGTAGCGGGGCAGGGTGAGCAGTTCTTC.